This note documents a single T cell receptor beta chain sequence. This sample is drawn from a study of cytomegalovirus exposure and HLA in healthy donors. PCR employed 60 Vbeta and 13 Jbeta primers. This table comes from immunoSEQ multiplex PCR, and its TCRdb copy is limited to in-frame clones, with some not included. This table has about 110,000 clones, 65% to 80% appearing once. The source material was PBMCs. The TCR sequence derives from a female donor in good health and CMV-seropositive.

CDR3 sequence: CSVLGGQTYEQYF. The CDR3 region has the DNA TGCAGCGTCCTTGGGGGACAGACCTACGAGCAGTACTTC. The genes are TRBV29-1 and TRBJ2-7; 7 nucleotides agree with TRBD1. The CDR3 is made up of 13 amino acids. J was trimmed by 2 bases and V by 6 bases; bases with no gene match: 7. CDR1 is SQVTM and CDR2 is ANQGSEA in the germline V gene.